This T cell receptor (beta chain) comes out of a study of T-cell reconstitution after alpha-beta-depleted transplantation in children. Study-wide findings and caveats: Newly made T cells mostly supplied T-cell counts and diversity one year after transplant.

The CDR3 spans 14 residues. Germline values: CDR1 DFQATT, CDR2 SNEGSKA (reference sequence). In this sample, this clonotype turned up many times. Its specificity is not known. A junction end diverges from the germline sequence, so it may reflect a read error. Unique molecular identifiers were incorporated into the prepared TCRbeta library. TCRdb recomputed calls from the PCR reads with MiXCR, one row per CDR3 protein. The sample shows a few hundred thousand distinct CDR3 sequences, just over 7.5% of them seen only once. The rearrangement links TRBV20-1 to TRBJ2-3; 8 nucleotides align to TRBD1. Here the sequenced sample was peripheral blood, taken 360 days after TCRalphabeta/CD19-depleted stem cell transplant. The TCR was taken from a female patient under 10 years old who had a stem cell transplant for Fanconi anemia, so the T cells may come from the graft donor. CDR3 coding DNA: TGCAGTGCTAGAAGGACAGGGAGCAGAGATACGCAGTATTTT. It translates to CSARRTGSRDTQYF.